Below, one TCR beta chain is given with its context. Its target is not known. These data come from a study of blood T cells in healthy people across ages. Study results and limitations: Any conclusive comparison of naive versus antigen-experienced cells was prevented by using unsorted PBMCs. Estimated diversity, derived from one million T cells, was regarded as an underestimate.

Together with a sample-barcoded 5' primer, a J-beta primer mix was included in a second PCR lasting roughly 6 to 12 cycles. Every single cDNA molecule received a tag from a template-switch adaptor with 12 random nucleotides. TCRdb ran MiXCR on the 5' RACE reads and lists one entry per CDR3 protein. The sample has hundreds of thousands of distinct CDR3 sequences; 35% to 45% are singletons. Each sample had at least 6.5 million PBMCs isolated. Trimming pared 6 bases from V and 9 bases from J, leaving 15 bases between. The CDR3 is 13 amino acids. This receptor was obtained from a woman aged 55-70 years in good health. The rearrangement joins TRBV12-3 or TRBV12-4 to TRBJ2-4; maybe TRBD2 (7 bases). Specimen: blood. CDR3 coding DNA: TGTGCCAGCAGCAAGGGGGGGGAAGGCATTCAGTACTTC. Translated: CASSKGGEGIQYF.